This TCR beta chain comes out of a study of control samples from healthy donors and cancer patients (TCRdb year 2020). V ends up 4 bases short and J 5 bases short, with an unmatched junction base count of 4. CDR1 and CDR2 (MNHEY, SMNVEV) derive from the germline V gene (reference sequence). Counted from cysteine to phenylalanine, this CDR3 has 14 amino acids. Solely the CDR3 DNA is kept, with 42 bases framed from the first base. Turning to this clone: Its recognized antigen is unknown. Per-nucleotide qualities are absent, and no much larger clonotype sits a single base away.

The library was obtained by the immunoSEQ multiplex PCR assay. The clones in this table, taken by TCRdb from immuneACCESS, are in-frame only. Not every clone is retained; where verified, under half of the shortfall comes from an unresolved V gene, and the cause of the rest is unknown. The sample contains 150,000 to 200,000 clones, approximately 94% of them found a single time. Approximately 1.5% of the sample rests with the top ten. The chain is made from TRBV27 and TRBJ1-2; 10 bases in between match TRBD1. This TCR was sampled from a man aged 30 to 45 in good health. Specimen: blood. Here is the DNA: TGTGCCAGCAGTTCATCGGGACAGGGGTATGGCTACACCTTC. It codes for CASSSSGQGYGYTF.